This T cell receptor (beta chain) was sequenced during a study of T cells after posttransplantation cyclophosphamide. Study-level findings and limits: Recipient CMV seropositivity and CMV reactivation strongly tracked TRB clonality. Later blood repertoires were often dominated by clones from the donor CD8+ memory compartment. Blood and skin or GI T cell repertoires showed limited TRB overlap.

Notes on this clone: Its target is unknown.

Germline V gene data show CDR1 as LNHDA and CDR2 as SQIVND (reference sequence). Germline trimming cut 9 bases from V and 3 bases from J; bases unmatched to any gene: 9. The CDR3 runs to 15 residues. Sequenced by immunoSEQ multiplex PCR; TCRdb stores in-frame clones only, minus some. The sample has fewer than 30,000 clones; about 82% are singletons. This TCR was recovered from a woman in her fifties or sixties with a blood cancer, CMV-positive, and with a related stem cell donor. The J gene is TRBJ2-2, the V gene TRBV19; 8 bases fit TRBD1. Material: PBMCs. As DNA, the CDR3 is TGTGCCAGCGGCAGGACAGGGCTGGACACCGGGGAGCTGTTTTTT. Protein sequence: CASGRTGLDTGELFF. The full variable domain, completed using reference TRBV19 and TRBJ2-2, is DGGITQSPKYLFRKEGQNVTLSCEQNLNHDAMYWYRQDPGQGLRLIYYSQIVNDFQKGDIAEGYSVSREKKESFPLTVTSAQKNPTAFYLCASGRTGLDTGELFFGEGSRLTVL.